This passage covers 17 T cell receptor beta chains from one sample sequenced in a study of CD8+ T cells in alopecia areata. Sequencing relied on a cDNA template that was reverse transcribed from extracted RNA. Assay used: immunoSEQ multiplex PCR; TCRdb lists only in-frame clones, some missing. The sample lists around 100,000 clones; 50% to 75% were seen once. The treatment is: oral pan-JAK inhibitor, 5-10 mg twice daily. The sequencing used CD8+ T cells sorted from blood, collected at week 24, from a patient treated with tofacitinib. Receptors were obtained from a human donor with alopecia areata.

The V call is TRBV4-2, the J call TRBJ2-7; D gene unclear. The germline V and J ends were trimmed by 0 bases and 4 bases, with 10 bases remaining between them. There are 14 residues in the CDR3. Germline assignment: CDR1 LGHNA and CDR2 YNFKEQ. The CDR3 reads CASSQEGFDYEQYF. The CDR3 region has the DNA TGTGCCAGCAGCCAAGAGGGCTTTGATTACGAGCAGTACTTC.

The CDR3 sequence: CAWSEEGTAFF. CDR3 DNA: TGTGCCTGGAGTGAAGAGGGGACAGCTTTCTTT. The rearrangement links TRBV30 to TRBJ1-1, with D tentatively TRBD1 (5 bases). Trimming removed 1 base at V and 10 bases at J, with 10 bases between. In germline, CDR1 is GTSNPN, CDR2 SVGIG (reference sequence). This CDR3 contains 11 residues. The whole variable domain, filled in from reference TRBV30 and TRBJ1-1, reads SQTIHQWPATLVQPVGSPLSLECTVEGTSNPNLYWYRQAAGRGLQLLFYSVGIGQISSEVPQNLSASRPQDRQFILSSKKLLLSDSGFYLCAWSEEGTAFFGQGTRLTVV.

V and J are TRBV14 and TRBJ1-2; D remains ambiguous. The CDR3 has 11 residues. The germline CDR1 and CDR2 sequences are SGHDN and FVKESK. Trimming removed 0 bases from V and 10 bases from J, with 6 bases in between. CDR3 amino acids: CASSQDLDYTF. In DNA, the CDR3 is TGTGCCAGCAGCCAAGATTTGGACTACACCTTC.

The V and J genes are TRBV4-3 and TRBJ2-3; D gene ambiguous. CDR3 length equals 15 residues. CDR1 and CDR2 (germline): LGHNA, YSLEER. V gave up 5 bases and J gave up 4 bases, with 16 bases separating them. CDR3 nucleotide sequence: TGCGCCAGCAGCTTGGAGTCCGGCTCGCCAGATACGCAGTATTTT. This encodes CASSLESGSPDTQYF.

The chain has TRBV4-3 and TRBJ1-2; D is undetermined. The CDR3 is 16 amino acids. The V gene's germline CDR1 is LGHNA and CDR2 YSLEER. Trimming shortened V by 0 bases and J by 4 bases, and 15 bases separated the two germline ends. CDR3 amino acids: CASSQDIGATAYGYTF. Here the CDR3 DNA reads TGCGCCAGCAGCCAAGATATAGGTGCAACAGCCTATGGCTACACCTTC.

The sample holds one count of this clone. The rearrangement joins TRBV6-5 to TRBJ1-2; D ambiguous. CDR1 and CDR2 (germline): MNHEY, SVGAGI. The V gene lost 6 bases and the J gene lost 4 bases, with 18 bases spanning the gap. CDR3 length: 15 amino acids. CDR3 sequence reads: CASSGMEGPLYGYTF. For the CDR3, the DNA is TGTGCCAGCAGCGGGATGGAGGGTCCTCTCTATGGCTACACCTTC.

The V and J genes are TRBV5-1 and TRBJ2-1, with D possibly TRBD1 on 6 matching bases. The V gene's germline CDR1 is SGHRS and CDR2 YFSETQ. Trimming shortened V by 3 bases and J by 4 bases, and 17 bases separated the two germline ends. This CDR3 contains 16 residues. The CDR3 region is CASSSRPRGAYNEQFF. CDR3 coding DNA: TGCGCCAGCAGCTCTCGCCCCAGGGGCGCGTACAATGAGCAGTTCTTC.

This clone was seen a few times. The J gene is TRBJ2-1, the V gene TRBV29-1; D is possibly TRBD2 (7 bases). The CDR3 is made up of 13 amino acids. The germline V and J ends were trimmed by 5 bases and 8 bases, with 16 bases remaining between them. CDR1 and CDR2 from the germline V gene are SQVTM and ANQGSEA. CDR3 sequence: CSVLGGLIYEQFF. The CDR3, as DNA: TGCAGCGTTCTCGGGGGGCTAATATATGAGCAGTTCTTC.

The table lists this clone with many counts. The chain links TRBV27 to TRBJ1-5; TRBD1 matches at 7 bases. The CDR3 totals 16 residues. Trimming at V came to 5 bases and at J to 5 bases, leaving 12 bases not matched to a gene. CDR1 and CDR2 from the germline V gene are MNHEY and SMNVEV (reference sequence). CDR3 in amino acids: CASSPLRTGHDQPQHF. The CDR3 DNA is TGTGCCAGCAGTCCACTGCGGACAGGTCATGATCAGCCCCAGCATTTT.

Here the CDR3 reads CASSFRQGVSEAFF. Written as DNA, the CDR3 is TGCGCCAGCAGCTTTCGGCAGGGGGTTTCCGAAGCTTTCTTT. This sequence joins TRBV5-1 and TRBJ1-1; 7 bases agree with TRBD1. The CDR3 totals 14 residues. Germline V gene data show CDR1 as SGHRS and CDR2 as YFSETQ. J lost 8 bases, V lost 2 bases, and 9 bases had no gene match.

This chain connects TRBV4-3 to TRBJ2-1; no definite D call. Per the germline V gene, CDR1 is LGHNA and CDR2 is YSLEER. Trimming shortened V by 0 bases and J by 5 bases, and 8 bases separated the two germline ends. The CDR3 totals 14 residues. Written as DNA, the CDR3 is TGCGCCAGCAGCCAAGATTCCCCCCACAATGAGCAGTTCTTC. Amino acid sequence: CASSQDSPHNEQFF.

This chain connects TRBV27 to TRBJ2-2, with D perhaps matching TRBD1 or TRBD2 (6 bases each). The V gene lost 6 bases and the J gene lost 1 base, with 15 bases spanning the gap. The CDR3 covers 16 residues. Germline loops: CDR1 MNHEY, CDR2 SMNVEV (reference sequence). The CDR3 region has the DNA TGTGCCAGCAGACCTCCGAAGGGGGGGAACACCGGGGAGCTGTTTTTT. Its translation is CASRPPKGGNTGELFF.

Concerning this clone: Germline is not matched at one junction end, which may reflect a read error. The V gene is TRBV5-5, the J gene TRBJ2-1; 11 nucleotides align to TRBD1. The V gene's germline CDR1 is SGHKS and CDR2 YYEKEE (reference sequence). The CDR3 consists of 15 residues. The CDR3 nucleotides are TGCGCCAGCAGCCAAGGACAGGGGGCGGTAGATGAGCAGTTCTTC. Translation gives CASSQGQGAVDEQFF.

In its sample, this clone was seen a few times. The chain carries TRBV19 and TRBJ2-2; TRBD2 matches 10 bases. Germline CDR1 LNHDA, CDR2 SQIVND (reference sequence). V shed 2 bases and J 6 bases; nucleotides not matched to a gene: 3. The CDR3 has 15 amino acids. The CDR3 is CASSISSGGAGELFF. CDR3 nucleotide sequence: TGTGCCAGTAGTATATCCAGCGGGGGGGCCGGGGAGCTGTTTTTT.

This clone appeared a few times. The rearrangement joins TRBV7-9 to TRBJ1-6; unclear D gene. Germline CDR1 SEHNR, CDR2 FQNEAQ (reference sequence). Deletions cut 5 bases from V and 3 bases from J, with 5 bases between. This CDR3 is 13 amino acids long. CDR3 loop: CASSGGYNSPLHF. The CDR3 nucleotides are TGTGCCAGCAGCGGAGGCTATAATTCACCCCTCCACTTT.

This chain uses TRBV5-1 with TRBJ2-7; 11 bases map to TRBD2. The CDR3 is 16 residues long. The V gene end was trimmed by 4 bases and the J gene end by 3 bases; junction bases not matched to a gene: 9. CDR1 and CDR2 (germline): SGHRS, YFSETQ. The CDR3 bases are TGCGCCAGCAGCCTCCGGACTAGCGGGCCTCTCTACGAGCAGTACTTC. This sequence encodes CASSLRTSGPLYEQYF.

As concerns this clone: The identical CDR3 is also encoded by other nucleotide sequences in the sample. The chain recombines TRBV29-1 with TRBJ1-1; D remains ambiguous. This CDR3 has 10 amino acids. CDR1 is SQVTM and CDR2 is ANQGSEA in the germline V gene. V shed 4 bases and J shed 4 bases, with 4 bases lying between them. The CDR3 reads CSVGGTEAFF. CDR3 DNA: TGCAGCGTTGGGGGCACTGAAGCTTTCTTT.